These 23 T cell receptor beta chains share one sample of origin, sequenced in a study of blood T cell repertoires in COVID-19. Libraries were prepared by immunoSEQ multiplex PCR; TCRdb keeps only in-frame clonotypes and omits some of them. Counted here are about 200,000 clones, 75% to 85% occurring once; the ten biggest clones make up around 11%. The specimen was PBMCs or T cells enriched from blood (not recorded which). The source is a man aged 35 to 55 who had recovered from COVID-19.

V usage is TRBV30 and J usage is TRBJ1-5; TRBD1 is a possible D gene (5 bases). The length of the CDR3 is 13 residues. Germline values: CDR1 GTSNPN, CDR2 SVGIG (reference sequence). The V end lost 5 bases, the J end lost 1 base, and 9 bases lay between the germline ends. CDR3 bases: TGTGCCTGGGCCCGACAGAGCAATCAGCCCCAGCATTTT. The encoded protein is CAWARQSNQPQHF.

This clone was seen more than once but under ten times. V is TRBV5-4 and J is TRBJ2-2; D not certain. Per germline, CDR1 SGHNT and CDR2 YYREEE (reference sequence). CDR3 length equals 12 residues. Trimming left V 2 bases short and J 7 bases short, with 6 bases between. DNA of the CDR3: TGTGCCAGCAGCTTCTATATCGGGGAGCTGTTTTTT. Amino acid sequence: CASSFYIGELFF.

This chain links TRBV10-2 with TRBJ1-2; 10 bases fit TRBD1. The CDR3 loop spans 13 amino acids. CDR1 and CDR2 from the germline V gene are WSHSY and SAAADI. V lost 8 bases and J lost 4; bases outside the gene matches: 4. The CDR3 region has the DNA TGCGCCAGCGGACAGGGGGTTACCTATGGCTACACCTTC. It codes for CASGQGVTYGYTF.

The CDR3 loop is CASSQKAGTQETQYF. CDR3 bases: TGTGCCAGCAGCCAGAAAGCAGGTACTCAAGAGACCCAGTACTTC. The chain couples TRBV5-4 to TRBJ2-5; D remains unclear. In germline, CDR1 is SGHNT, CDR2 YYREEE (reference sequence). V lost 4 bases and J lost 2, with 15 bases in between. The CDR3 consists of 15 residues.

This sequence joins TRBV4-3 and TRBJ2-3; D gene unclear. Germline-derived CDR1 and CDR2 are LGHNA and YSLEER. The CDR3 is made up of 14 amino acids. V lost 1 base, J lost 6 bases, and 11 bases lay in between. For the CDR3, the DNA is TGCGCCAGCAGCCAAGTCTCCACCGGGGATACGCAGTATTTT. Residues: CASSQVSTGDTQYF.

This clone was picked up a small number of times. This chain joins TRBV18 and TRBJ1-2; D is ambiguous. V lost 3 bases and J lost 4, with 18 bases in between. CDR3 length: 16 amino acids. CDR1 KGHSH and CDR2 LQKENI come from the germline V gene. Written as DNA, the CDR3 is TGTGCCAGCTCACCCGTAGCGGAGGGTTCTGCCTATGGCTACACCTTC. Translation gives CASSPVAEGSAYGYTF.

The V gene is TRBV7-8, the J gene TRBJ1-4; D call uncertain. Germline values: CDR1 SGHVS, CDR2 FQNEAQ. Trimming stripped 0 bases from V and 4 bases from J, with 9 bases between. This CDR3 is built from 15 residues. CDR3 sequence reads: CASSLAAGRNEKLFF. DNA of the CDR3: TGTGCCAGCAGCTTAGCCGCAGGCCGTAATGAAAAACTGTTTTTT.

This rearrangement joins TRBV7-2 to TRBJ2-5; tentative D call: TRBD1 (5 bases). V lost 5 bases, J lost 5 bases, and 12 bases lay in between. CDR3 length equals 13 residues. Germline-derived CDR1 and CDR2 are SGHTA and FQGNSA. The CDR3, as DNA: TGTGCCAGCAGCCCCCGCTGGGGCGAGACCCAGTACTTC. Protein: CASSPRWGETQYF.

This chain joins TRBV18 and TRBJ2-2, with D hard to call. Trimming removed 8 bases from V and 5 bases from J, with 12 bases in between. The CDR3 is made up of 13 amino acids. Germline CDR1 KGHSH, CDR2 LQKENI. DNA of the CDR3: TGTGCCAGCCACCCGGGTCAAACCGGGGAGCTGTTTTTT. It is translated as CASHPGQTGELFF.

In this sample, this clone turned up once. The chain has TRBV24-1 and TRBJ1-3; the D gene is possibly TRBD1 (5 bases). This CDR3 spans 14 amino acids. CDR1 KGHDR and CDR2 SFDVKD come from the germline V gene. Trimming shortened V by 5 bases and J by 2 bases, and 9 bases separated the two germline ends. CDR3 region: CATSVEGAGNTIYF. The CDR3 bases are TGTGCCACCAGTGTGGAAGGGGCTGGAAACACCATATATTTT.

The rearrangement uses TRBV30 and TRBJ1-6, with no clear D. This CDR3 comprises 13 residues. Germline V gene lookup returns CDR1 GTSNPN and CDR2 SVGIG (reference sequence). The V end was cut by 6 bases, the J end by 10 bases, with 16 bases between. CDR3 loop: CACSDGNRSPLHF. CDR3 in DNA: TGTGCCTGCAGCGACGGGAATAGGTCACCCCTCCACTTT.

The CDR3 nucleotides read TGTGCCAGCAGCGTAGCCATAGGGAGCACCGGGGAGCTGTTTTTT. It is translated as CASSVAIGSTGELFF. J is TRBJ2-2 and V is TRBV9; D is possibly TRBD2 (5 bases). Germline V gene sequence: CDR1 SGDLS, CDR2 YYNGEE. The CDR3 is 15 residues long. V lost 0 bases and J 4 bases, leaving 10 bases between the germline ends.

The chain joins TRBV10-1 to TRBJ1-1, with D perhaps matching TRBD1 (6 bases). The V gene lost 5 bases and the J gene lost 5 bases, with 15 bases spanning the gap. CDR3 length equals 14 residues. Germline V lookup: CDR1 WNHNN, CDR2 SYGVQD (reference sequence). Here the CDR3 DNA reads TGCGCCAGCAGTCCGCAGGGGAGACGGACTGAAGCTTTCTTT. This gives the protein CASSPQGRRTEAFF.

This clone was seen a single time. The rearrangement joins TRBV10-3 to TRBJ1-2; 8 bases agree with TRBD1. The V gene's germline CDR1 is ENHRY and CDR2 SYGVKD. The CDR3 is 15 residues long. With V trimmed by 2 bases and J by 4 bases, 6 bases remained unmatched. Here the CDR3 reads CAISEGQGRGYGYTF. CDR3 DNA sequence: TGTGCCATCAGTGAGGGACAGGGTCGGGGCTATGGCTACACCTTC.

The gene calls are TRBV18 and TRBJ1-1, with 7 bases aligning to TRBD1. CDR1 is KGHSH and CDR2 is LQKENI in the germline V gene. This CDR3 spans 14 amino acids. Germline trimming cut 4 bases from V and 4 bases from J; bases unmatched to any gene: 6. The CDR3 loop reads CASSLLDRATEAFF. The CDR3 bases are TGTGCCAGCTCACTGTTAGACAGGGCCACTGAAGCTTTCTTT.

This clone was recorded only once. V usage is TRBV27 and J usage is TRBJ1-2, with 11 bases fitting TRBD1. In germline, CDR1 is MNHEY, CDR2 SMNVEV (reference sequence). With V trimmed by 7 bases and J by 0 bases, 4 bases remained unmatched. The CDR3 spans 15 residues. CDR3 region: CASNPGQGANYGYTF. The DNA for the CDR3 is TGTGCCAGCAACCCGGGACAGGGGGCTAACTATGGCTACACCTTC.

This chain links TRBV19 with TRBJ2-5, with 8 bases matching TRBD2. V was clipped by 4 bases and J by 5 bases; unmatched bases: 9. Per germline, CDR1 LNHDA and CDR2 SQIVND (reference sequence). The CDR3 length is 15 residues. CDR3 sequence: CASSTRFSGIETQYF. The CDR3 nucleotides read TGTGCCAGTAGTACCCGGTTTAGCGGGATCGAGACCCAGTACTTC.

The CDR3 region has the DNA TGTGCCAGCAGCTTGGGGACAGTGAACACTGAAGCTTTCTTT. Translated: CASSLGTVNTEAFF. This chain uses TRBV5-5 with TRBJ1-1; tentative D call: TRBD1 (6 bases). In germline, CDR1 is SGHKS, CDR2 YYEKEE (reference sequence). The CDR3 spans 14 residues. Trimming cost V 0 bases and J 0 bases, with 6 bases left between them.

The chain employs TRBV4-1 and TRBJ1-5, with 8 bases matching TRBD1. CDR1 is MGHRA, CDR2 YSYEKL, per germline. This CDR3 contains 16 residues. V was clipped by 4 bases and J by 6 bases; unmatched bases: 11. CDR3 sequence reads: CASSRTFQGAGQPQHF. The DNA for the CDR3 is TGCGCCAGCAGCCGTACCTTCCAGGGGGCAGGTCAGCCCCAGCATTTT.

The rearrangement joins TRBV28 to TRBJ1-2, with D unclear. The CDR3 sequence is 13 residues long. Germline CDR1 is MDHEN and CDR2 is SYDVKM. The V and J ends lost 4 bases and 4 bases respectively, with 10 bases between them. CDR3 in amino acids: CASSSADTYGYTF. The CDR3 nucleotides read TGTGCCAGCAGTTCGGCGGATACCTATGGCTACACCTTC.

On this clone: Other DNA sequences in this sample translate to the same CDR3. This chain connects TRBV10-1 to TRBJ2-7, with TRBD1 identical over 9 bases. The CDR3 totals 15 residues. Unmatched junction bases numbered 1, after V lost 0 bases and J lost 1 base. Per germline, CDR1 WNHNN and CDR2 SYGVQD (reference sequence). CDR3 coding DNA: TGCGCCAGCAGTGAGTCAGGGACAGGGTCCTACGAGCAGTACTTC. Translation: CASSESGTGSYEQYF.

The rearrangement links TRBV5-4 to TRBJ2-1, with 10 bases that match TRBD2. J gave up 8 bases and V 4 bases, and 9 bases lay outside the gene matches. CDR3 length: 15 amino acids. In germline, CDR1 is SGHNT, CDR2 YYREEE (reference sequence). The CDR3 spells CASSPAPSGSHEQFF. In DNA, the CDR3 is TGTGCCAGCAGCCCCGCCCCTAGCGGGAGCCATGAGCAGTTCTTC.

The rearrangement joins TRBV7-8 to TRBJ2-2; 11 nucleotides align to TRBD1. V dropped 5 bases and J dropped 5; count of bases not matched to a gene: 13. Germline CDR1 and CDR2: SGHVS and FQNEAQ. The CDR3 spans 18 residues. This chain's CDR3 is CASSPQLGQGARTGELFF. The CDR3 DNA sequence: TGTGCCAGCAGCCCACAACTCGGACAGGGGGCAAGGACCGGGGAGCTGTTTTTT.